There are a few counts of the clone carrying this TCR beta chain. What was amplified from RNA transcripts were TCR beta CDR3 regions. HTBI primers were used for first-round RT-PCR of the TCR CDR3. TCRdb processed the multiplex PCR reads anew with MiXCR; each CDR3 protein has one entry. The top ten clones hold around 3.9% of a sample with approximately 630,000 distinct CDR3 sequences, roughly 16% of them seen once. The sample belongs to a study of T cells in Graves' hyperthyroidism and ophthalmopathy. The CDR3 consists of 14 residues. Trimming took 3 bases from V and 8 from J, leaving 15 bases between them. Germline assignment: CDR1 KGHSH and CDR2 LQKENI. Exclusion of patients followed from uncontrolled infection, other autoimmune disease, pregnancy or lactation. This sample holds PBMCs from 10 ml fresh peripheral blood.

The gene calls are TRBV18 and TRBJ2-3; D possibly corresponds to TRBD1 (5 bases). The TCR originated in a woman under 40 with Graves' hyperthyroidism. The sequenced sample was blood. The CDR3 loop is CASSPDQGRSTQYF. CDR3 coding DNA: TGTGCCAGCTCACCTGACCAGGGAAGGAGTACGCAGTATTTT.